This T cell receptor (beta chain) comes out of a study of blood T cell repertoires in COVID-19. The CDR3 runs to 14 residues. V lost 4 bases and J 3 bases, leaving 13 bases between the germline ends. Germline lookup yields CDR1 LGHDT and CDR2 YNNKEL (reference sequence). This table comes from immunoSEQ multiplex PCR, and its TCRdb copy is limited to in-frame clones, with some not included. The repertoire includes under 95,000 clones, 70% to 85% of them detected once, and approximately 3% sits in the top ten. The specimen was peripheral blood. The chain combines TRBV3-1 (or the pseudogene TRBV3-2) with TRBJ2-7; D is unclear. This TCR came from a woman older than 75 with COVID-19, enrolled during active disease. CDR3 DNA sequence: TGTGCCAGCAGCCCCGAAGAGGTTTACTACGAGCAGTACTTC. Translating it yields CASSPEEVYYEQYF.